Presented here are 2 T cell receptor beta chains from one specimen sequenced in a study of T cells in Graves' hyperthyroidism and ophthalmopathy. The CDR3 regions of TCR beta were amplified from RNA transcripts. RT-PCR in the first round (using the HTBI primer set) targeted the TCR CDR3. TCRdb used MiXCR to reprocess the multiplex PCR reads, holding one entry per CDR3 protein. The table has about half a million distinct CDR3 sequences, 22% seen once. Sample: blood. Receptor source: a woman in her seventies with Graves' ophthalmopathy.

This clonotype has a handful of counts. The V and J genes are TRBV2 and TRBJ2-7; 11 bases fit TRBD1. V dropped 8 bases and J dropped 4; count of bases not matched to a gene: 7. The CDR3 spans 14 residues. Germline-derived CDR1 and CDR2 are SNHLY and FYNNEI. CDR3 in amino acids: CASETGQGAYEQYF. For the CDR3, the DNA is TGTGCCAGCGAGACCGGACAGGGGGCGTACGAGCAGTACTTC.

The chain joins TRBV7-2 to TRBJ2-2, with D unclear. Trimming stripped 2 bases from V and 1 base from J, with 8 bases between. The CDR3 spans 15 residues. Germline CDR1 and CDR2: SGHTA and FQGNSA. Here the CDR3 DNA reads TGTGCCAGCAGCTTAAAGGGATTGAACACCGGGGAGCTGTTTTTT. Amino acids: CASSLKGLNTGELFF.